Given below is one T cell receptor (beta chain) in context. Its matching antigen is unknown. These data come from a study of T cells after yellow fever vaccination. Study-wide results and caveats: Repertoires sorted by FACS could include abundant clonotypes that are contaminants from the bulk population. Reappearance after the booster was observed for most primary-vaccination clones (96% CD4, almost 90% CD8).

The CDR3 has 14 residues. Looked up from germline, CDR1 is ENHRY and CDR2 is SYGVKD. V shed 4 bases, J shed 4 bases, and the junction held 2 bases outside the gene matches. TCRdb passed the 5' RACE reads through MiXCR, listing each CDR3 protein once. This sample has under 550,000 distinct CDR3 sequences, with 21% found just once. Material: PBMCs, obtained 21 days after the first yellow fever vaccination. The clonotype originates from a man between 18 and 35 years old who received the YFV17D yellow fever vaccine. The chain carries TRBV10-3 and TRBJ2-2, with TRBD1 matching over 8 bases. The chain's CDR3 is CAISVGQGTGELFF. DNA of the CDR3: TGTGCCATCAGTGTAGGACAGGGCACCGGGGAGCTGTTTTTT.